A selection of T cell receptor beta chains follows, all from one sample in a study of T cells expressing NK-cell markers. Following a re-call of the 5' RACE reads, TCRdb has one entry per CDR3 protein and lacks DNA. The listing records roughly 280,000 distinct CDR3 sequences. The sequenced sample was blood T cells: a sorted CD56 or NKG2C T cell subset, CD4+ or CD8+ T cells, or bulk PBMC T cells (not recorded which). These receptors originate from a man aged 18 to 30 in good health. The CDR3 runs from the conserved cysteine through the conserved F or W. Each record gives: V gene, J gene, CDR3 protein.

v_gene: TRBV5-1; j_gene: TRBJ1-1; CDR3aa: CASSFSLGADTEAFF
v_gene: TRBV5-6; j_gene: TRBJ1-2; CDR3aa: CASSFGQSRGYTF
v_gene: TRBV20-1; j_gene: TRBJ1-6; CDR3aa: CSARRRSTGWDSPLHF
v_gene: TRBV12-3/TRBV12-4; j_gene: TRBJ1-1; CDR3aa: CASRGTVSTEAFF
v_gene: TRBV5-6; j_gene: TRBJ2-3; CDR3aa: CASSLYSRRDTQYF
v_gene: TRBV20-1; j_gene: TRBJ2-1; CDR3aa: CSASRAGGVYEQFF
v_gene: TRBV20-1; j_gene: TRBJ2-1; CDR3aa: CSARQRYNEQFF
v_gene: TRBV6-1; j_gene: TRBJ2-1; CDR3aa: CARDSHASRESYNEQFF
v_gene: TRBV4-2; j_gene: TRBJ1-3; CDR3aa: CASNQGPGHLSGNTIYF
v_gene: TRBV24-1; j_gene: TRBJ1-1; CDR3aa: CATSGSLNTEAFF
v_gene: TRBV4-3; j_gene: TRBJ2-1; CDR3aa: CASSQDLSGVWNEQFF
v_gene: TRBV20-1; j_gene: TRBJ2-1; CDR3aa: CSARDIYQNDNEQFF
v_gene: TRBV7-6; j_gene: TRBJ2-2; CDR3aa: CASSLASGLPNQGELFF
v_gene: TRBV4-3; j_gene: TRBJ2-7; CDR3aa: CASSQTGTSGYEQYF
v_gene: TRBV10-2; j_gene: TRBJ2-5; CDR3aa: CASSDQGQPGMTQYF
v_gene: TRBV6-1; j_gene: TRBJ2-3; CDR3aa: CASRSGTGPTDTQYF
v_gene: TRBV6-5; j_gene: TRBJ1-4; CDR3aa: CASSYDYWVNNATNEKLFF
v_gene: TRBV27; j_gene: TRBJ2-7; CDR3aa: CASSLSPLRGSGQYF
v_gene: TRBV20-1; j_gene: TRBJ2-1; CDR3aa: CSAESGQGRNEQFF
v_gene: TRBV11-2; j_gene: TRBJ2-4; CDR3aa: CASSPLAGSSKNIQYF
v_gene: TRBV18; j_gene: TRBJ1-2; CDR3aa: CASSLGTGLSYGYTF
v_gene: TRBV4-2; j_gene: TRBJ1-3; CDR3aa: CASSQEHTSGNTIYF
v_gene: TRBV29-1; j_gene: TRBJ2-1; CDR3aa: CSAEPAGGPFEQFF
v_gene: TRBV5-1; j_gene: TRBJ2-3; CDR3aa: CASRRTSSSTDTQYF
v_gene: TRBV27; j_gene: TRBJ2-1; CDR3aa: CASRDVAGRQFF
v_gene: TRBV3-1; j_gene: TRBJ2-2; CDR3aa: CASSQVGPSGNTGELFF
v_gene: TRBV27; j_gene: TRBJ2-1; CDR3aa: CATSAGTSSYNEQFF
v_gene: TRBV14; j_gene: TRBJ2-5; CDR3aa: CASSQREFGETQYF
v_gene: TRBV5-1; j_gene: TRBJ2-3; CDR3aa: CASSPPGSTDTQYF
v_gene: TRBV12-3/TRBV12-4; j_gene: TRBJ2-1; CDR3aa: CASSFLGQHNEQFF
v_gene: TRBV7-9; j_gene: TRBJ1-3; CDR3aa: CASSPDLLSGNTIYF
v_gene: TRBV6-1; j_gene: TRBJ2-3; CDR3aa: CASSQKRGSTDTQYF
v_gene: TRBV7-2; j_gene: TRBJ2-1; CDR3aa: CASSRDFEPYNEQFF
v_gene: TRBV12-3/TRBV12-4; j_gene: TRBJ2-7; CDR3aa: CASSLEAASTYEQYF
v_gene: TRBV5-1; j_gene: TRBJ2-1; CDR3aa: CASSAGLAGFQYNEQFF
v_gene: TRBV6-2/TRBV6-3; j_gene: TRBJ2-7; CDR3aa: CASRPQAGEQYF
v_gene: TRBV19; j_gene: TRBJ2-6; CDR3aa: CASSIGSSGGSGANVLTF